This T cell receptor beta chain was observed in a study of control samples from healthy donors and cancer patients. V gave up 5 bases and J gave up 5 bases, with 10 bases separating them. CDR3 length: 12 amino acids. Clones were read by immunoSEQ multiplex PCR, and TCRdb kept only the in-frame ones, dropping some. The table records almost 90,000 clones, roughly 86% of them present only once. The source is a man younger than 45 in good health. The sequenced sample was blood. The chain joins TRBV12-3 or TRBV12-4 to TRBJ2-7; TRBD1 might be the D (6 bases). As DNA, the CDR3 is TGTGCCAGCAGTGTAACAGGGCACGAGCAGTACTTC. Encoded protein: CASSVTGHEQYF.